This T cell receptor (beta chain) was captured by sequencing in a study of identical twins. Trimming cost V 2 bases and J 4 bases; bases outside gene matches: 8. The CDR3 covers 14 residues. The germline V gene has CDR1 DFQATT and CDR2 SNEGSKA (reference sequence). Each CDR3 protein gets one entry after TCRdb re-called the 5' RACE reads with MiXCR. This sample yields approximately 190,000 distinct CDR3 sequences, of which 15% to 20% are seen a single time; around 40% belongs to the top ten. This clonotype was observed a handful of times. The sample also formed part of further work on T cells expressing NK-cell markers.

Sequencing was done on a sample of CD8+ T cells sorted from blood. The gene calls are TRBV20-1 and TRBJ2-7; TRBD1 agrees at 7 bases. The receptor's source is a woman aged 18-29 years in good health. The CDR3 is CSARHRGTEYEQYF. CDR3 nucleotides: TGCAGTGCTAGACATAGAGGGACAGAATACGAGCAGTACTTC.